The 6 T cell receptor beta chains below all came from one sample that was sequenced in a study of cytomegalovirus exposure and HLA in healthy donors. This PCR relied on a set of 60 Vbeta primers and 13 Jbeta primers. TCRdb's copy holds only in-frame clones and misses some; the assay was immunoSEQ multiplex PCR. The sample lists roughly 130,000 clones, roughly 62% occurring once. Sequencing was carried out using PBMCs. These receptors were obtained from a man aged 25 to 40 in good health and CMV-seropositive.

The chain recombines TRBV9 with TRBJ2-7; tentative D call: TRBD1 (6 bases). This CDR3 has 15 amino acids. Deletions cut 1 base from V and 5 bases from J, with 16 bases between. Germline V gene lookup returns CDR1 SGDLS and CDR2 YYNGEE. The CDR3 here is CASSVFSEGDDEQYF. The DNA for the CDR3 is TGTGCCAGCAGCGTATTTAGTGAGGGGGACGACGAGCAGTACTTC. The variable domain in full, with the rest retrieved from reference TRBV9 and TRBJ2-7, is DSGVTQTPKHLITATGQRVTLRCSPRSGDLSVYWYQQSLDQGLQFLIQYYNGEERAKGNILERFSAQQFPDLHSELNLSSLELGDSALYFCASSVFSEGDDEQYFGPGTRLTVT.

This clone was found once. This rearrangement joins TRBV11-2 to TRBJ2-1; 12 bases are a match to TRBD2. The CDR3 has 16 amino acids. Germline CDR1 SGHAT, CDR2 FQNNGV. Trimming took 5 bases from V and 4 from J; bases not matched to a gene: 6. The CDR3 bases are TGTGCCAGCAGCCCTGGGACTAGCGGGCTATACAATGAGCAGTTCTTC. Amino acids: CASSPGTSGLYNEQFF.

V usage is TRBV11-3 and J usage is TRBJ2-1; D possibly corresponds to TRBD2 (5 bases). V dropped 4 bases and J dropped 0 bases, with 10 bases sitting between them. This CDR3 has 15 amino acids. In germline, CDR1 is SGHNT, CDR2 YENEEA. The CDR3 bases are TGTGCCAGCAGCTACGGAGGAAGCTCCTACAATGAGCAGTTCTTC. Translation gives CASSYGGSSYNEQFF. The full variable domain, its missing parts supplied by reference TRBV11-3 and TRBJ2-1, is EAGVVQSPRYKIIEKKQPVAFWCNPISGHNTLYWYLQNLGQGPELLIRYENEEAVDDSQLPKDRFSAERLKGVDSTLKIQPAELGDSAVYLCASSYGGSSYNEQFFGPGTRLTVL.

The chain recombines TRBV27 with TRBJ1-2; 7 bases match TRBD1. The CDR3 has 14 residues. Germline V gene data show CDR1 as MNHEY and CDR2 as SMNVEV (reference sequence). Trimming removed 6 bases from V and 8 bases from J; junction bases left unmatched: 12. The CDR3 sequence is CASRQTGVARGYTF. DNA for the CDR3: TGTGCCAGCAGACAAACAGGGGTAGCTAGGGGCTACACCTTC.

The rearrangement links TRBV29-1 to TRBJ1-1; tentatively, D is TRBD1 (6 bases). The CDR3 covers 14 residues. V lost 3 bases and J 4 bases, leaving 15 bases between the germline ends. Germline V gene data show CDR1 as SQVTM and CDR2 as ANQGSEA. CDR3 loop: CSVERGGRGTEAFF. CDR3 coding DNA: TGCAGCGTTGAGAGGGGGGGAAGGGGCACTGAAGCTTTCTTT. Supplemented by reference TRBV29-1 and TRBJ1-1, the full variable domain reads SAVISQKPSRDICQRGTSLTIQCQVDSQVTMMFWYRQQPGQSLTLIATANQGSEATYESGFVIDKFPISRPNLTFSTLTVSNMSPEDSSIYLCSVERGGRGTEAFFGQGTRLTVV.

A note on this clone: Other DNA sequences in this sample translate to the same CDR3. The chain uses TRBV7-9 and TRBJ2-7; 11 bases map to TRBD2. The CDR3 extends over 14 amino acids. J gave up 3 bases and V 3 bases, and 1 base lay outside the gene matches. Germline CDR1 and CDR2: SEHNR and FQNEAQ (reference sequence). The CDR3 region has the DNA TGTGCCAGCAGCTTCACTAGCGGGAGCTACGAGCAGTACTTC. Protein sequence: CASSFTSGSYEQYF. Full variable domain (rest looked up from reference TRBV7-9 and TRBJ2-7): DTGVSQNPRHKITKRGQNVTFRCDPISEHNRLYWYRQTLGQGPEFLTYFQNEAQLEKSRLLSDRFSAERPKGSFSTLEIQRTEQGDSAMYLCASSFTSGSYEQYFGPGTRLTVT.